This T cell receptor (beta chain) emerged from a study of blood T cell repertoires in COVID-19. Study in general: The samples span acute and convalescent COVID-19 from the United States, Italy and Spain. PBMCs, B-cell-depleted T cells, or T cells provided the cDNA or gDNA that made up the material.

Original processing notes: Scientists estimated how many nucleated cells there were by amplifying reference gene primers. The method was immunoSEQ multiplex PCR; TCRdb's version includes in-frame clones alone and lacks a portion of them. V and J calls and clone size are given by that table; D and trimming were obtained from the DNA. Among roughly 250,000 clones, about 80% were seen once, and the ten largest hold roughly a tenth. The sequence derives from a woman of 80 years or more with acute or convalescent COVID-19. Sample: peripheral blood.

CDR3 protein: CASSLERDYEQYF. CDR3 sequence (DNA): TGTGCCAGCAGTTTAGAGCGGGATTACGAGCAGTACTTC. The V call is TRBV12-3 or TRBV12-4, the J call TRBJ2-7, with 7 bases lining up with TRBD2. V gave up 1 base and J gave up 4 bases; unmatched junction bases: 1. CDR3 length: 13 amino acids.